A single sample gave rise to the 32 T cell receptor beta chains below, sequenced in a study of cytomegalovirus exposure and HLA in healthy donors. The protocol was immunoSEQ multiplex PCR, while the TCRdb copy is restricted to in-frame clones and leaves out a portion. The sample lists 55,000 to 75,000 clones; approximately 94% were seen once. Sequences were obtained from PBMCs. The receptors come from a man between 18 and 35 years old in good health and CMV-seropositive.

CDR3 sequence reads: CASSLTGPGQQPQHF. The DNA of the CDR3 is TGTGCCAGCAGTTTAACCGGGCCAGGACAACAGCCCCAGCATTTT. This rearrangement joins TRBV28 to TRBJ1-5, with a weak D call TRBD1 (5 bases). The length of the CDR3 is 15 residues. Germline V CDR1 and CDR2: MDHEN, SYDVKM. The V gene lost 2 bases and the J gene lost 7 bases, with 15 bases spanning the gap.

V is TRBV5-1 and J is TRBJ2-2; D perhaps matches TRBD2 (6 bases). Germline CDR1 and CDR2: SGHRS and YFSETQ. Trimming pared 0 bases from V and 3 bases from J, leaving 12 bases between. This CDR3 spans 16 amino acids. For the CDR3, the DNA is TGCGCCAGCAGCTTGGCCCCCGGGACTGACACCGGGGAGCTGTTTTTT. This codes for CASSLAPGTDTGELFF.

The rearrangement joins TRBV18 to TRBJ1-5; 8 nucleotides agree with TRBD1. CDR3 length equals 15 residues. CDR1 is KGHSH and CDR2 is LQKENI in the germline V gene. Trimming cost V 3 bases and J 1 base; bases outside gene matches: 2. CDR3 residues: CASSPRTGSNQPQHF. CDR3 nucleotide sequence: TGTGCCAGCTCACCCCGGACAGGGAGCAATCAGCCCCAGCATTTT.

This rearrangement joins TRBV2 to TRBJ1-5, with TRBD1 identical over 7 bases. Germline lookup yields CDR1 SNHLY and CDR2 FYNNEI. The CDR3 runs 16 residues. Losses at the gene ends were 6 bases for V and 0 bases for J; bases not matched to a gene: 8. In nucleotides, the CDR3 is TGTGCCAGCAGGGATCGGACAGGCTATAGCAATCAGCCCCAGCATTTT. Translated, it gives CASRDRTGYSNQPQHF. The variable domain in full, with the rest retrieved from reference TRBV2 and TRBJ1-5, is EPEVTQTPSHQVTQMGQEVILRCVPISNHLYFYWYRQILGQKVEFLVSFYNNEISEKSEIFDDQFSVERPDGSNFTLKIRSTKLEDSAMYFCASRDRTGYSNQPQHFGDGTRLSIL.

In this sample, this clone turned up once. J is TRBJ1-2 and V is TRBV30; possible D gene TRBD1, 6 bases. In germline, CDR1 is GTSNPN, CDR2 SVGIG (reference sequence). This CDR3 contains 13 residues. V was shortened by 5 bases and J by 4 bases, with 14 bases between the two germline ends. The DNA of the CDR3 is TGTGCCTGGGGAAGGACAGTATCCTATGGCTACACCTTC. The encoded protein is CAWGRTVSYGYTF.

This chain uses TRBV25-1 with TRBJ2-5; the D gene is possibly TRBD1 (6 bases). Trimming pared 8 bases from V and 4 bases from J, leaving 23 bases between. The CDR3 runs to 16 residues. The germline CDR1 and CDR2 sequences are MGHDK and SYGVNS. CDR3 protein: CASEPSHRVGVETQYF. CDR3 in DNA: TGTGCCAGCGAGCCTTCCCACAGGGTGGGTGTAGAGACCCAGTACTTC.

The rearrangement uses TRBV15 and TRBJ2-7; 8 bases are a match to TRBD2. The CDR3 spans 11 residues. V was clipped by 6 bases and J by 7 bases; unmatched bases: 2. Germline V gene data show CDR1 as LNHNV and CDR2 as YYDKDF (reference sequence). The CDR3 is CATSPGGEQYF. In DNA form, the CDR3 reads TGTGCCACCAGTCCGGGGGGGGAGCAGTACTTC.

V usage is TRBV19 and J usage is TRBJ2-7; D is perhaps TRBD2 (5 bases). The CDR3 is made up of 13 amino acids. Germline V lookup: CDR1 LNHDA, CDR2 SQIVND (reference sequence). Trimming left V 3 bases short and J 2 bases short, with 8 bases between. The CDR3 here is CASSIGIAYEQYF. Written as DNA, the CDR3 is TGTGCCAGTAGTATCGGGATCGCCTACGAGCAGTACTTC.

This clone appeared a single time. The chain recombines TRBV6-4 with TRBJ1-1; 7 positions agree with TRBD1. The ends lost 7 bases at V and 2 bases at J; junction bases unmatched: 4. Germline V lookup: CDR1 MRHNA, CDR2 SNTAGT. The CDR3 loop spans 13 amino acids. The chain's CDR3 is CASKRQGNTEAFF. The CDR3 bases are TGTGCCAGCAAGAGACAGGGTAACACTGAAGCTTTCTTT.

V gene TRBV28 combines with J gene TRBJ1-4; 7 bases line up with TRBD1. V lost 1 base to trimming and J lost 6 bases; unmatched junction nucleotides: 5. The CDR3 sequence is 15 residues long. CDR1 and CDR2 from the germline V gene are MDHEN and SYDVKM. CDR3 in amino acids: CASSLSGGFDEKLFF. The DNA of the CDR3 is TGTGCCAGCAGTTTATCAGGGGGTTTTGATGAAAAACTGTTTTTT.

This chain links TRBV2 with TRBJ1-5; the match to TRBD1 covers 9 bases. With V trimmed by 6 bases and J by 6 bases, 3 bases remained unmatched. CDR1 SNHLY and CDR2 FYNNEI come from the germline V gene. The length of the CDR3 is 13 residues. The CDR3 loop is CASRYRGLQPQHF. The CDR3, as DNA: TGTGCCAGCAGATACAGGGGGCTTCAGCCCCAGCATTTT. The full variable domain, rest sourced from reference TRBV2 and TRBJ1-5, is EPEVTQTPSHQVTQMGQEVILRCVPISNHLYFYWYRQILGQKVEFLVSFYNNEISEKSEIFDDQFSVERPDGSNFTLKIRSTKLEDSAMYFCASRYRGLQPQHFGDGTRLSIL.

The V call is TRBV6-5, the J call TRBJ1-1; maybe TRBD1 (5 bases). The CDR3 totals 13 residues. Trimming took off 6 bases at V and 1 base at J, with 9 bases between the two ends. Germline values: CDR1 MNHEY, CDR2 SVGAGI. The CDR3 nucleotides are TGTGCCAGCAGGGGTACAGGGAACACTGAAGCTTTCTTT. Its protein product is CASRGTGNTEAFF.

The chain employs TRBV6-5 and TRBJ2-2; D ambiguous. The CDR3 has 14 residues. The germline CDR1 and CDR2 sequences are MNHEY and SVGAGI. The V end lost 8 bases, the J end lost 0 bases, and 10 bases lay between the germline ends. CDR3: CASHTNPNTGELFF. CDR3 bases: TGTGCCAGCCATACAAATCCGAACACCGGGGAGCTGTTTTTT.

The V and J genes are TRBV4-1 and TRBJ2-2; no firm D call. This CDR3 contains 16 residues. The ends were cut back, 2 bases at V and 1 base at J, with 11 bases in the middle. Germline CDR1 and CDR2: MGHRA and YSYEKL. CDR3 in amino acids: CASSQTSTKNTGELFF. CDR3 DNA sequence: TGCGCCAGCAGCCAAACGAGTACGAAGAACACCGGGGAGCTGTTTTTT.

The chain employs TRBV12-5 and TRBJ2-7; maybe TRBD2 (6 bases). V lost 1 base and J lost 0, with 10 bases in between. This CDR3 spans 15 amino acids. The germline V gene encodes CDR1 LGHNT and CDR2 FRNRAP. CDR3 nucleotide sequence: TGTGCTAGTGGTTTGGCGGGAGTCCCCTCCTACGAGCAGTACTTC. Translation gives CASGLAGVPSYEQYF.

The chain couples TRBV7-3 to TRBJ2-3, with 12 bases identical to TRBD1. The germline V gene has CDR1 SGHTA and CDR2 FQGTGA. Germline trimming cut 5 bases from V and 7 bases from J; bases unmatched to any gene: 13. CDR3 length: 17 residues. CDR3 nucleotide sequence: TGTGCCAGCAGCCGAATTGCGGGACAGGGGGCATCGAATACGCAGTATTTT. It encodes CASSRIAGQGASNTQYF.

The chain carries TRBV2 and TRBJ1-5, with D unresolved. The V end lost 0 bases, the J end lost 5 bases, and 8 bases lay between the germline ends. This CDR3 spans 14 amino acids. The germline V gene encodes CDR1 SNHLY and CDR2 FYNNEI. The CDR3 DNA follows: TGTGCCAGCAGTGAAGCGGGGAGTTATCAGCCCCAGCATTTT. It yields the protein CASSEAGSYQPQHF.

The chain joins TRBV6-6 to TRBJ1-3; D perhaps matches TRBD1 (5 bases). CDR1 and CDR2 (germline): MNHNY, SVGAGI (reference sequence). V lost 3 bases and J 0 bases, leaving 12 bases between the germline ends. CDR3 length: 16 amino acids. The CDR3 DNA is TGTGCCAGCAGTTATGAAAGGACAAGCTCTGGAAACACCATATATTTT. Protein: CASSYERTSSGNTIYF.

This clone is a singleton in its sample. The rearrangement links TRBV30 to TRBJ1-1, with no clear D. Looked up from germline, CDR1 is GTSNPN and CDR2 is SVGIG (reference sequence). Trimming shortened V by 5 bases and J by 6 bases, and 13 bases separated the two germline ends. CDR3 size: 12 residues. CDR3: CAWARDVPEAFF. The CDR3 coding sequence is TGTGCCTGGGCCCGGGATGTCCCTGAAGCTTTCTTT.

This clone turned up a few times. The gene calls are TRBV7-8 and TRBJ2-7, with 9 bases lining up with TRBD1. The V gene's germline CDR1 is SGHVS and CDR2 FQNEAQ. This CDR3 has 13 amino acids. V shed 3 bases and J 6 bases; nucleotides not matched to a gene: 3. The CDR3 reads CASSLAQGAEQYF. Written as DNA, the CDR3 is TGTGCCAGCAGCTTGGCACAGGGGGCCGAGCAGTACTTC.

In nucleotides, the CDR3 is TGTGCCACCAGCAGAGGAAGTTCGACGGGTGATGTGGGAAAACTGTTTTTT. Translated, it gives CATSRGSSTGDVGKLFF. V gene TRBV15 combines with J gene TRBJ1-4; D ambiguous. With 1 base removed from V and 10 bases from J, the gap between germline ends came to 22 bases. This CDR3 has 17 residues. Per germline, CDR1 LNHNV and CDR2 YYDKDF (reference sequence).

The V call is TRBV5-6, the J call TRBJ2-2; the D is unclear. This CDR3 is 16 amino acids long. Trimming removed 4 bases from V and 2 bases from J, with 15 bases in between. Looked up from germline, CDR1 is SGHDT and CDR2 is YYEEEE. CDR3 protein: CASSLSIARNTGELFF. CDR3 nucleotides: TGTGCCAGCAGCCTGTCTATAGCAAGAAACACCGGGGAGCTGTTTTTT.

CDR3 sequence reads: CASSFPDRAVYEQYF. CDR3 bases: TGTGCCAGCAGTTTCCCCGACAGGGCAGTGTACGAGCAGTACTTC. The V call is TRBV28, the J call TRBJ2-7, with TRBD1 matching over 7 bases. V shed 3 bases and J 4 bases; nucleotides not matched to a gene: 9. The CDR3 length is 15 residues. Germline CDR1 reads MDHEN; CDR2 reads SYDVKM.

The gene calls are TRBV4-2 and TRBJ1-2; D ambiguous. CDR3 size: 14 residues. V lost 1 base and J 6 bases, leaving 12 bases between the germline ends. Germline V gives CDR1 LGHNA, CDR2 YNFKEQ. The CDR3 sequence is CASSQGGSSDGYTF. CDR3 bases: TGTGCCAGCAGCCAAGGAGGCTCGTCGGATGGCTACACCTTC.

V and J are TRBV28 and TRBJ2-5; 7 bases align to TRBD1. V dropped 4 bases and J dropped 4; count of bases not matched to a gene: 12. Germline lookup yields CDR1 MDHEN and CDR2 SYDVKM. The CDR3 sequence is 16 residues long. Written as DNA, the CDR3 is TGTGCCAGCAGTTCTCCTGTTACAGGGGATGGAGAGACCCAGTACTTC. Protein: CASSSPVTGDGETQYF.

The V gene is TRBV2, the J gene TRBJ1-2, with D possibly being TRBD1 (6 bases). The V and J ends lost 7 bases and 0 bases respectively, with 12 bases between them. This CDR3 has 14 amino acids. Germline CDR1 is SNHLY and CDR2 is FYNNEI. CDR3 sequence: CASIRQEANYGYTF. In nucleotides, the CDR3 is TGTGCCAGCATTCGACAGGAAGCTAACTATGGCTACACCTTC.

The chain links TRBV30 to TRBJ2-7; TRBD1 matches at 9 bases. CDR3 length equals 14 residues. The germline V gene encodes CDR1 GTSNPN and CDR2 SVGIG (reference sequence). Trimming removed 2 bases from V and 6 bases from J; junction bases left unmatched: 8. The chain's CDR3 is CAWSHRGPLGEQYF. The CDR3 coding sequence is TGTGCCTGGAGTCACAGGGGGCCCCTTGGCGAGCAGTACTTC.

The CDR3 nucleotides read TGTGCCAGCAGTTTCGCCTACGAGCAGTACTTC. Protein: CASSFAYEQYF. The chain uses TRBV27 and TRBJ2-7, with D unresolved. Trimming took off 3 bases at V and 2 bases at J, with 2 bases between the two ends. The germline CDR1 and CDR2 sequences are MNHEY and SMNVEV (reference sequence). The CDR3 covers 11 residues.

This rearrangement joins TRBV4-3 to TRBJ2-2; TRBD2 might be the D (5 bases). V was clipped by 0 bases and J by 6 bases, with 17 bases between them. Germline V gene data show CDR1 as LGHNA and CDR2 as YSLEER. The CDR3 loop spans 17 amino acids. CDR3: CASSQERAADLPGELFF. DNA of the CDR3: TGCGCCAGCAGCCAAGAGAGGGCGGCAGATTTACCCGGGGAGCTGTTTTTT.

The chain links TRBV7-2 to TRBJ2-2; D is possibly TRBD1 (5 bases). The germline V gene encodes CDR1 SGHTA and CDR2 FQGNSA. Trimming pared 2 bases from V and 6 bases from J, leaving 13 bases between. The CDR3 spans 15 residues. CDR3 in amino acids: CASSLIRRVSGELFF. The CDR3, as DNA: TGTGCCAGCAGCTTAATCCGCAGGGTGTCCGGGGAGCTGTTTTTT.

The V gene is TRBV28, the J gene TRBJ2-1; D perhaps matches TRBD2 (6 bases). Between the trimmed V and J ends, which lost 6 bases and 0 bases, there was a span of 15 bases. In germline, CDR1 is MDHEN, CDR2 SYDVKM. This CDR3 region has 16 residues. The CDR3 spells CASSYTTSHSYNEQFF. CDR3 bases: TGTGCCAGCAGCTATACTACTAGCCACTCCTACAATGAGCAGTTCTTC.

The chain uses TRBV27 and TRBJ2-7; 14 bases match TRBD2. The CDR3 length is 14 residues. Germline values: CDR1 MNHEY, CDR2 SMNVEV (reference sequence). V was pared by 8 bases and J by 4 bases, with 4 bases of the junction left unmatched. The CDR3 DNA reads as TGTGCCAGCTCCCGGACTAGCGGGAGGTACGAGCAGTACTTC. This translates into CASSRTSGRYEQYF.